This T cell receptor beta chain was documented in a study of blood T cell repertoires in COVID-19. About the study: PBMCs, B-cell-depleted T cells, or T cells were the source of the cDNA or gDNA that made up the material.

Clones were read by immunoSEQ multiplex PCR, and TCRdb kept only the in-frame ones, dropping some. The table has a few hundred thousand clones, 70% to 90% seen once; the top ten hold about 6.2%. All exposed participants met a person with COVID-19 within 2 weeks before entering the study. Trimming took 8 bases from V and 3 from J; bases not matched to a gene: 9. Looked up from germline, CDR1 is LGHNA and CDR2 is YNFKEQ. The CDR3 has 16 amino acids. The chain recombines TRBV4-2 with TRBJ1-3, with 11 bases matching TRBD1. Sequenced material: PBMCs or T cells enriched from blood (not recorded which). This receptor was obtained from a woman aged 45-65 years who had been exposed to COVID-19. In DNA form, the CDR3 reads TGTGCCAGCGACAGAGGACAGGGGGCAGGTGGAAACACCATATATTTT. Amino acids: CASDRGQGAGGNTIYF.